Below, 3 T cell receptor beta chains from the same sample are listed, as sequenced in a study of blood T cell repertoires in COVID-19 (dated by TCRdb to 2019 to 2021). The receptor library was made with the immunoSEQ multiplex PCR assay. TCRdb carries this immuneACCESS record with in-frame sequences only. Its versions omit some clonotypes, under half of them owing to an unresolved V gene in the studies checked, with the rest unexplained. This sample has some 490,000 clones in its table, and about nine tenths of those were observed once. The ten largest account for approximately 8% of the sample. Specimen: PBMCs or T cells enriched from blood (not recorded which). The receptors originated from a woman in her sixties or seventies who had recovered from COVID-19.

This CDR3 is CASTKTGPSGNTIYF. The CDR3, as DNA: TGTGCCAGCACGAAAACAGGCCCCTCTGGAAACACCATATATTTT. This rearrangement joins TRBV6-5 to TRBJ1-3; D is perhaps TRBD1 (5 bases). The V end was cut by 7 bases, the J end by 0 bases, with 13 bases between. CDR3 size: 15 residues. The germline gives CDR1 MNHEY, CDR2 SVGAGI.

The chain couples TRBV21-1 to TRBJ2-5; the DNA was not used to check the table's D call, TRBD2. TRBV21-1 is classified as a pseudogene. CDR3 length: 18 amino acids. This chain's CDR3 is CASSKLKRTSGVQETQYF. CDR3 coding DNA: TGTGCCAGCAGCAAACTGAAACGGACTAGCGGGGTACAAGAGACCCAGTACTTC.

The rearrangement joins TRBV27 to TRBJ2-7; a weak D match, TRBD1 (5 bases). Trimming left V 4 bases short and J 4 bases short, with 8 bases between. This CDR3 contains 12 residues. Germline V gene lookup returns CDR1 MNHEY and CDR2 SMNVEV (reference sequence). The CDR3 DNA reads TGTGCCAGCAGTTCGTCAGGGTACGAGCAGTACTTC. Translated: CASSSSGYEQYF.